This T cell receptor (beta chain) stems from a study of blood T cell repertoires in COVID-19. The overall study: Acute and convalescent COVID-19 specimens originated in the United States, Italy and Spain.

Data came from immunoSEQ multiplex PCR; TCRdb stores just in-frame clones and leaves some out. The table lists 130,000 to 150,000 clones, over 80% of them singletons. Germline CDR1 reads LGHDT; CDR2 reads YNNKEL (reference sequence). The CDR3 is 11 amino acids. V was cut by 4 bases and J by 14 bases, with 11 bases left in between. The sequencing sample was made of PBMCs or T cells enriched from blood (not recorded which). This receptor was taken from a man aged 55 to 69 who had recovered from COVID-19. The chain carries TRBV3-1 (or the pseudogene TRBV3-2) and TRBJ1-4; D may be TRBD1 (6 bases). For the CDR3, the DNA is TGTGCCAGCAGCCCAGGGGATAATCTGTTTTTT. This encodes CASSPGDNLFF.